One T cell receptor beta chain is described in this entry. The antigen is not known. Described time point: persistent/refractory GD, antithyroid drugs over 5 years with positive TRAb. Making the TCR library involved RNA that had been extracted from PBMCs. It was by American Thyroid Association guidelines that Graves' disease was diagnosed. There are 15 residues in the CDR3. Between the trimmed V and J ends, which lost 6 bases and 5 bases, there was a span of 19 bases. Germline CDR1 SEHNR, CDR2 FQNEAQ (reference sequence). The data are from a study of regulatory T cells in long-lasting Graves disease. The TCR beta library used iRepertoire HTBI primers with Arm-PCR amplification of CDR3. Via MiXCR, TCRdb re-called the multiplex PCR reads, giving one row per CDR3 protein. The sample carries about 290,000 distinct CDR3 sequences, around 21% recorded once. Study outcomes and limitations: Graves' patients with persistent disease showed TCR diversity lower than patients newly diagnosed. Favoring TRBV28, TRBJ1-2 and TRBJ2-5 was a feature seen in persistent disease.

Source: peripheral blood mononuclear cells (PBMCs), taken when the disease was refractory, from a patient treated with antithyroid drugs. The receptor comes from a female donor with Graves disease. The chain joins TRBV7-9 to TRBJ2-5, with D maybe TRBD2 (6 bases). The CDR3 sequence is CASRGGAFTGETQYF. The CDR3 DNA reads as TGTGCCAGCAGGGGGGGTGCGTTCACCGGGGAGACCCAGTACTTC. Combining the CDR3 with reference TRBV7-9 and TRBJ2-5 gives the whole variable domain DTGVSQNPRHKITKRGQNVTFRCDPISEHNRLYWYRQTLGQGPEFLTYFQNEAQLEKSRLLSDRFSAERPKGSFSTLEIQRTEQGDSAMYLCASRGGAFTGETQYFGPGTRLLVL.